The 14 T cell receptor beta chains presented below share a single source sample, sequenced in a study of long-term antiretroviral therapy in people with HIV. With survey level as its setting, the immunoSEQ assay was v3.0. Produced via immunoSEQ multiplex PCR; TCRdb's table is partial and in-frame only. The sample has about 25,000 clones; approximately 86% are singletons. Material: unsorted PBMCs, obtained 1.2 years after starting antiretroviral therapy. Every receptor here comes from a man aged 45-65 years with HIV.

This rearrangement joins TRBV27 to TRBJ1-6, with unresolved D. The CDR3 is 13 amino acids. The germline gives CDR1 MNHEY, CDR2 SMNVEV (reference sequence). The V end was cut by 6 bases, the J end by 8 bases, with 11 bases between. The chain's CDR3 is CASSSGRDSPLHF. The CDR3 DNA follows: TGTGCCAGCAGCTCCGGAAGGGATTCACCCCTCCACTTT.

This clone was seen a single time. The CDR3 loop is CASSLRGPYEQYF. DNA for the CDR3: TGTGCCAGCAGCTTAAGGGGCCCCTACGAGCAGTACTTC. The J gene is TRBJ2-7, the V gene TRBV7-9, with D possibly TRBD1 on 5 matching bases. This CDR3 comprises 13 residues. V was pared by 2 bases and J by 2 bases, with 7 bases between. Germline values: CDR1 SEHNR, CDR2 FQNEAQ (reference sequence).

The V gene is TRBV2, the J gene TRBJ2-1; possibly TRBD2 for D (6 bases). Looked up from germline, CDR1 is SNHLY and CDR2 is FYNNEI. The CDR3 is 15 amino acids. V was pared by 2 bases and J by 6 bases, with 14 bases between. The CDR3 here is CASSEWRAPGNEQFF. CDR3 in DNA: TGTGCCAGCAGTGAATGGAGGGCCCCGGGCAATGAGCAGTTCTTC.

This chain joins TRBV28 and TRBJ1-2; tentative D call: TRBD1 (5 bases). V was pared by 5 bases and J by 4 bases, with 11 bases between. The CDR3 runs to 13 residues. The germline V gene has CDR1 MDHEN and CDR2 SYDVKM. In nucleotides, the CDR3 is TGTGCCAGCAGTCTCCGGGACCCCTATGGCTACACCTTC. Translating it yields CASSLRDPYGYTF.

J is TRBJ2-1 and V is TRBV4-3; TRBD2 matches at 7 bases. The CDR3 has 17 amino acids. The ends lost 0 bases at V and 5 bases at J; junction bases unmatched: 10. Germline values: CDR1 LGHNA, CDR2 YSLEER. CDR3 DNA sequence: TGCGCCAGCAGCCAAGATGCGGGACTATCACCCGACAATGAGCAGTTCTTC. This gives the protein CASSQDAGLSPDNEQFF.

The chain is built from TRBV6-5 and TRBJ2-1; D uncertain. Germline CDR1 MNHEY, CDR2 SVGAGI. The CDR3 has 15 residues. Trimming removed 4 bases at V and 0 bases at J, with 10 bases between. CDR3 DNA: TGTGCCAGCAGTTTACCAGGTAGCTCCTACAATGAGCAGTTCTTC. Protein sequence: CASSLPGSSYNEQFF.

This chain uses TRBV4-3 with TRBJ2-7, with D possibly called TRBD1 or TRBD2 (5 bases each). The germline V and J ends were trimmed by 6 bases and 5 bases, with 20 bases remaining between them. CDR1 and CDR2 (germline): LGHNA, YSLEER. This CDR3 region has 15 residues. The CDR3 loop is CASSDRGASQDEQYF. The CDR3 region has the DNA TGCGCCAGCAGTGACAGAGGGGCCTCCCAGGACGAGCAGTACTTC.

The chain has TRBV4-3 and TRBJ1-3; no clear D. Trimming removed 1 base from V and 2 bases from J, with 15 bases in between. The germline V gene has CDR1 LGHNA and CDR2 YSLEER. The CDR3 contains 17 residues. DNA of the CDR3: TGCGCCAGCAGCCAAGTGTGGGTTGGTGGACCTGGAAACACCATATATTTT. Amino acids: CASSQVWVGGPGNTIYF.

In nucleotides, the CDR3 is TGCAGCGTTACGGCAGCCTATGGCTACACCTTC. It encodes CSVTAAYGYTF. This chain links TRBV29-1 with TRBJ1-2; no definite D call. The CDR3 length is 11 residues. Trimming shortened V by 5 bases and J by 4 bases, and 8 bases separated the two germline ends. Germline values: CDR1 SQVTM, CDR2 ANQGSEA.

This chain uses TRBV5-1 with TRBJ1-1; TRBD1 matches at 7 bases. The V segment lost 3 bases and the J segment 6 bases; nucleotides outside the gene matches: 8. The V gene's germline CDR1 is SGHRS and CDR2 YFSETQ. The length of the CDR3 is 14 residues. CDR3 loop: CASSSDREVPEAFF. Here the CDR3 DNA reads TGCGCCAGCAGCTCCGACAGGGAAGTTCCTGAAGCTTTCTTT.

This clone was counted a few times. CDR3: CASSSWTTRDEKLFF. CDR3 bases: TGTGCCAGCAGCTCCTGGACAACGCGGGATGAAAAACTGTTTTTT. The chain carries TRBV7-9 and TRBJ1-4; tentatively, D is TRBD1 (5 bases). V was shortened by 4 bases and J by 6 bases, with 15 bases between the two germline ends. CDR1 is SEHNR and CDR2 is FQNEAQ in the germline V gene (reference sequence). This CDR3 region has 15 residues.

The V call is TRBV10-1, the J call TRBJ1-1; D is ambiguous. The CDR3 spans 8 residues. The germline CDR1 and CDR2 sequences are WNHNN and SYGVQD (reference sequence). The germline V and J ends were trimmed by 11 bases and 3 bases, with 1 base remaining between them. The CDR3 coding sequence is TGCGCCTACACTGAAGCTTTCTTT. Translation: CAYTEAFF.

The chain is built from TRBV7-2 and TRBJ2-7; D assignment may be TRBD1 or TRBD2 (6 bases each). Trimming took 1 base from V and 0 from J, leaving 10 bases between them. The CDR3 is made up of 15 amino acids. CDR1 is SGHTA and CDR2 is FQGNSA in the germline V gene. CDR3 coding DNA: TGTGCCAGCAGCTTAGACGGGGGCTTCTCCTACGAGCAGTACTTC. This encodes CASSLDGGFSYEQYF.

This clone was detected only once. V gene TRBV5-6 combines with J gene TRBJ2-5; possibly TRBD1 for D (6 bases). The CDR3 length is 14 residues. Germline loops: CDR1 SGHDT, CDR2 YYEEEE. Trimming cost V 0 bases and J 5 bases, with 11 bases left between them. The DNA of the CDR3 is TGTGCCAGCAGCTTGGGGGGGCCTGGGGAGACCCAGTACTTC. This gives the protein CASSLGGPGETQYF.